Listed below are T cell receptor beta chains from one sample, sequenced in a study of cytomegalovirus exposure and HLA in healthy donors. The protocol was immunoSEQ multiplex PCR, while the TCRdb copy is restricted to in-frame clones and leaves out a portion. The sample lists around 210,000 clones; 85% were seen once. Sequencing was carried out using PBMCs. Receptor source: a girl aged 2 to 10 in good health and CMV-seronegative. Each CDR3 is given with its conserved first and last residue. D genes are given only for firm matches. A row's size may be missing; if present it is once, few, many or a size class.

J gene: TRBJ1-2
D gene: TRBD1
clone size: .
V gene: TRBV14
CDR3 protein: CASSPGTGNYGYTF
CDR3 DNA: TGTGCCAGCAGCCCGGGGACAGGGAACTATGGCTACACCTTC

J gene: TRBJ2-3
D gene: .
clone size: .
V gene: TRBV28
CDR3 protein: CASSLRGGSGTDTQYF
CDR3 DNA: TGTGCCAGCAGTTTAAGGGGGGGTAGCGGCACAGATACGCAGTATTTT

J gene: TRBJ2-6
D gene: .
clone size: few
V gene: TRBV7-9
CDR3 protein: CASSGTNSGANVLTF
CDR3 DNA: TGTGCCAGCAGCGGGACAAACTCTGGGGCCAACGTCCTGACTTTC

J gene: TRBJ2-2
D gene: TRBD2
clone size: few
V gene: TRBV4-1
CDR3 protein: CASSQDGQRESAGELFF
CDR3 DNA: TGCGCCAGCAGCCAAGATGGCCAGCGGGAGAGCGCCGGGGAGCTGTTTTTT

J gene: TRBJ2-1
D gene: TRBD2
clone size: .
V gene: TRBV25-1
CDR3 protein: CASSSSGTSVYNEQFF
CDR3 DNA: TGTGCCAGCAGTTCTTCCGGGACTAGCGTCTACAATGAGCAGTTCTTC

J gene: TRBJ2-7
D gene: .
clone size: .
V gene: TRBV2
CDR3 protein: CASSEQGSNEQYF
CDR3 DNA: TGTGCCAGCAGTGAACAGGGCAGCAACGAGCAGTACTTC

J gene: TRBJ1-6
D gene: .
clone size: .
V gene: TRBV11-2
CDR3 protein: CASSPGQGNSPLHF
CDR3 DNA: TGTGCCAGCAGCCCGGGCCAGGGGAATTCACCCCTCCACTTT

J gene: TRBJ2-1
D gene: TRBD1
clone size: .
V gene: TRBV11-2
CDR3 protein: CASSLRQGIYNEQFF
CDR3 DNA: TGTGCCAGCAGCTTAAGACAGGGGATCTACAATGAGCAGTTCTTC

J gene: TRBJ2-1
D gene: .
clone size: once
V gene: TRBV11-2
CDR3 protein: CASSSVAGSSYNEQFF
CDR3 DNA: TGTGCCAGCAGCTCAGTGGCCGGGAGCTCCTACAATGAGCAGTTCTTC

J gene: TRBJ2-7
D gene: TRBD1
clone size: .
V gene: TRBV27
CDR3 protein: CASSSQGVSYEQYF
CDR3 DNA: TGTGCCAGCAGTTCACAGGGGGTCTCCTACGAGCAGTACTTC

J gene: TRBJ2-1
D gene: TRBD2
clone size: .
V gene: TRBV5-1
CDR3 protein: CASSWTSGGFNEQFF
CDR3 DNA: TGCGCCAGCAGCTGGACTAGCGGGGGGTTCAATGAGCAGTTCTTC

J gene: TRBJ2-1
D gene: .
clone size: .
V gene: TRBV11-3
CDR3 protein: CASSLVGGPGNNEQFF
CDR3 DNA: TGTGCCAGCAGCTTAGTCGGGGGGCCAGGGAACAATGAGCAGTTCTTC

J gene: TRBJ1-3
D gene: .
clone size: .
V gene: TRBV6-5
CDR3 protein: CASSSQGRSGNTIYF
CDR3 DNA: TGTGCCAGCAGTTCCCAGGGCCGCTCTGGAAACACCATATATTTT

J gene: TRBJ2-7
D gene: .
clone size: .
V gene: TRBV19
CDR3 protein: CASSMGDKTYEQYF
CDR3 DNA: TGTGCCAGTAGTATGGGGGACAAAACCTACGAGCAGTACTTC

J gene: TRBJ1-1
D gene: .
clone size: .
V gene: TRBV6-6
CDR3 protein: CASSYSTRSNTEAFF
CDR3 DNA: TGTGCCAGCAGTTACTCGACCAGGTCGAACACTGAAGCTTTCTTT

J gene: TRBJ1-1
D gene: .
clone size: .
V gene: TRBV6-5
CDR3 protein: CASSYSISGNTEAFF
CDR3 DNA: TGTGCCAGCAGTTACTCGATCTCCGGGAACACTGAAGCTTTCTTT

J gene: TRBJ2-1
D gene: TRBD2
clone size: .
V gene: TRBV19
CDR3 protein: CASSMQTSGSHNEQFF
CDR3 DNA: TGTGCCAGTAGTATGCAGACTAGCGGGAGCCACAATGAGCAGTTCTTC

J gene: TRBJ1-1
D gene: TRBD1
clone size: .
V gene: TRBV18
CDR3 protein: CASSPRTRGQGNTNTEAFF
CDR3 DNA: TGTGCCAGCTCACCCCGGACCCGAGGACAGGGGAACACGAACACTGAAGCTTTCTTT

J gene: TRBJ1-2
D gene: .
clone size: .
V gene: TRBV30
CDR3 protein: CAWSVGGVYGYTF
CDR3 DNA: TGTGCCTGGAGTGTAGGCGGCGTCTATGGCTACACCTTC

J gene: TRBJ1-1
D gene: .
clone size: few
V gene: TRBV6-1
CDR3 protein: CALGGEAFF
CDR3 DNA: TGTGCCCTCGGGGGAGAAGCTTTCTTT

J gene: TRBJ2-7
D gene: .
clone size: .
V gene: TRBV29-1
CDR3 protein: CSVAGIGYEQYF
CDR3 DNA: TGCAGCGTTGCGGGGATCGGCTACGAGCAGTACTTC

J gene: TRBJ1-1
D gene: .
clone size: .
V gene: TRBV5-6
CDR3 protein: CASSRRLLEAFF
CDR3 DNA: TGTGCCAGCAGTCGTCGTCTTCTCGAAGCTTTCTTT